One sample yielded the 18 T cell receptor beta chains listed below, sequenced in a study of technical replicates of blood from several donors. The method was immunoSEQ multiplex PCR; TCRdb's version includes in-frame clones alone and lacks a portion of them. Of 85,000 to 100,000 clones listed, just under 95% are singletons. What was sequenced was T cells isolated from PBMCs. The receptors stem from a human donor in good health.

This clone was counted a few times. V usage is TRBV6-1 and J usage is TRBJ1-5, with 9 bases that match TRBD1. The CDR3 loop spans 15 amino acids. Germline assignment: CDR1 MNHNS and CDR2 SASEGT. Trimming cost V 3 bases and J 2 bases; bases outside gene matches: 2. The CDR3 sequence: CASSDWDRGNQPQHF. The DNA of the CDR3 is TGTGCCAGCAGTGATTGGGACAGGGGCAATCAGCCCCAGCATTTT.

CDR3 coding DNA: TGTGCCAGCAGTTACTCGACTGCAAAAGTCGAGCAGTACTTC. This sequence encodes CASSYSTAKVEQYF. The gene calls are TRBV6-5 and TRBJ2-7; D remains ambiguous. The V end was cut by 0 bases, the J end by 6 bases, with 12 bases between. This CDR3 is built from 14 residues. The germline V gene has CDR1 MNHEY and CDR2 SVGAGI.

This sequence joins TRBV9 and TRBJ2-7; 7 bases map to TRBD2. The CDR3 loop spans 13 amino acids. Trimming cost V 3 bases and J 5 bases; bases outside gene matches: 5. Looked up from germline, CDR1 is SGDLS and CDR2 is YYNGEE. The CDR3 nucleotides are TGTGCCAGCAGCGACGGGGGGATGAACGAGCAGTACTTC. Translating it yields CASSDGGMNEQYF. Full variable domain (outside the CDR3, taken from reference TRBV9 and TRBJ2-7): DSGVTQTPKHLITATGQRVTLRCSPRSGDLSVYWYQQSLDQGLQFLIQYYNGEERAKGNILERFSAQQFPDLHSELNLSSLELGDSALYFCASSDGGMNEQYFGPGTRLTVT.

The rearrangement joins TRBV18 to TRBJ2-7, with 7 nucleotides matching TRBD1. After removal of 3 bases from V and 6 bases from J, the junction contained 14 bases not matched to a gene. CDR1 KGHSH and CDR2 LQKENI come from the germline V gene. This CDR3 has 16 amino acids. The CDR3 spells CASSPPESRDSSEQYF. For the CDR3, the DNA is TGTGCCAGCTCACCCCCAGAGTCCCGGGACAGTTCCGAGCAGTACTTC.

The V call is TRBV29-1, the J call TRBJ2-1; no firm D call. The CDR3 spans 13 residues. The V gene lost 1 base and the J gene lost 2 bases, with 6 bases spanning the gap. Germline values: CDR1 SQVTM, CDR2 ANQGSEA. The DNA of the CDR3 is TGCAGCGTTGAAGGAGCAACCTACAATGAGCAGTTCTTC. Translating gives CSVEGATYNEQFF.

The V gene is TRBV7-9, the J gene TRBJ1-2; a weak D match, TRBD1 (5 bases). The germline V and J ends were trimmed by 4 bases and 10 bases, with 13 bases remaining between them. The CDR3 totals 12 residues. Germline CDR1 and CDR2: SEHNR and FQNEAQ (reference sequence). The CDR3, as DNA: TGTGCCAGCAGCTCCGTGGGGCAGCTCTACACCTTC. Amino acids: CASSSVGQLYTF.

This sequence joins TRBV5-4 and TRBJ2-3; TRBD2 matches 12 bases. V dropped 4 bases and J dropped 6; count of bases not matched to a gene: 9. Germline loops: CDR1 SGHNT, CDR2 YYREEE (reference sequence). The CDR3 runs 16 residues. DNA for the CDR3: TGTGCCAGCAGCCGCGCTAGCGGGAGGGCTCGGGATACGCAGTATTTT. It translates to CASSRASGRARDTQYF.

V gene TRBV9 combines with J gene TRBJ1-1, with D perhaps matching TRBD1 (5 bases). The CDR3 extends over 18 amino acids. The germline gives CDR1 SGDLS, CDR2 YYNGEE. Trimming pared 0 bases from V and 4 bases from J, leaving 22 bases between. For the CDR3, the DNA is TGTGCCAGCAGCGTAGGGTCCTATCAGGGCCATCTATTCACTGAAGCTTTCTTT. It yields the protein CASSVGSYQGHLFTEAFF.

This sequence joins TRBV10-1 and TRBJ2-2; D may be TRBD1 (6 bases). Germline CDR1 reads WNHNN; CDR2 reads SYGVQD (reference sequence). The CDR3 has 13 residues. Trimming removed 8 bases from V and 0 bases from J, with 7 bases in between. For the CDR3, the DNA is TGCGCCAGCGGACAGACGAACACCGGGGAGCTGTTTTTT. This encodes CASGQTNTGELFF.

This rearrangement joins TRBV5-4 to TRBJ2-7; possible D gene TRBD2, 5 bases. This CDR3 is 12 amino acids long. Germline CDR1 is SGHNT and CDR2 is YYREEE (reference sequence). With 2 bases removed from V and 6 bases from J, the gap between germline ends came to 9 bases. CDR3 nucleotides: TGTGCCAGCAGCTTCTTCGGGGTCGAGCAGTACTTC. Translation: CASSFFGVEQYF.

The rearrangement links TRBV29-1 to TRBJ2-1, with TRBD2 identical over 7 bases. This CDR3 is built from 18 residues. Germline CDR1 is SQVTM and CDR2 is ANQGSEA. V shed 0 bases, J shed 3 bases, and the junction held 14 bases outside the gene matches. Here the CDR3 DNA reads TGCAGCGTTGAAGACCCCTCCTCCCTAGCGGATATCTACAATGAGCAGTTCTTC. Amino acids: CSVEDPSSLADIYNEQFF.

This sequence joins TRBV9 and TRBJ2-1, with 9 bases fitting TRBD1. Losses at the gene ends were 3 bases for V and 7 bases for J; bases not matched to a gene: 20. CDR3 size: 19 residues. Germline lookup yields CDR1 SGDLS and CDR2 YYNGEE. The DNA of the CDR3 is TGTGCCAGCAGCGACCCAATCCCGACCCGGGACAGGGTCTATAATGAGCAGTTCTTC. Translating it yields CASSDPIPTRDRVYNEQFF.

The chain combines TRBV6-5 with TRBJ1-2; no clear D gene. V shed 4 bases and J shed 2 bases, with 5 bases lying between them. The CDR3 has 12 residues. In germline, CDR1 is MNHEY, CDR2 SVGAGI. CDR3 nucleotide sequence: TGTGCCAGCAGTTCCCAGAACTATGGCTACACCTTC. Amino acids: CASSSQNYGYTF.

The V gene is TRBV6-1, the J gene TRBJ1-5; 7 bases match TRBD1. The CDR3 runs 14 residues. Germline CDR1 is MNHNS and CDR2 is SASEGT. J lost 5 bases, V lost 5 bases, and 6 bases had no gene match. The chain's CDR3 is CASSTDREHQPQHF. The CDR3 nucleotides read TGTGCCAGCAGTACCGACAGGGAGCATCAGCCCCAGCATTTT.

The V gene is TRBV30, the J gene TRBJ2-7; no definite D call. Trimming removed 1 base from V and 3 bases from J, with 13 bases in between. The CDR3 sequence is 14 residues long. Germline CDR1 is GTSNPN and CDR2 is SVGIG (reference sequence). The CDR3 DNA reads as TGTGCCTGGAGTGGTGATAGAAGCAACTACGAGCAGTACTTC. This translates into CAWSGDRSNYEQYF.

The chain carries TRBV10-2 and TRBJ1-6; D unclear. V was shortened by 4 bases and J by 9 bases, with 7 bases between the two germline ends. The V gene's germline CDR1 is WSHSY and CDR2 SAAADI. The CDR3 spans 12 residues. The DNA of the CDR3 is TGCGCCAGCAGTGTCCCCAGTTCACCCCTCCACTTT. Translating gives CASSVPSSPLHF.

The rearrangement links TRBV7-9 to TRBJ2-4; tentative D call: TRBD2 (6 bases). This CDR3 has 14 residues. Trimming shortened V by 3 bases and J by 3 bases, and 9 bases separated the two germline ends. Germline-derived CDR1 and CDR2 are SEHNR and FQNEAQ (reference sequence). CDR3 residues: CASSFPGDKNIQYF. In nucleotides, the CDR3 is TGTGCCAGCAGCTTCCCGGGGGACAAAAACATTCAGTACTTC.

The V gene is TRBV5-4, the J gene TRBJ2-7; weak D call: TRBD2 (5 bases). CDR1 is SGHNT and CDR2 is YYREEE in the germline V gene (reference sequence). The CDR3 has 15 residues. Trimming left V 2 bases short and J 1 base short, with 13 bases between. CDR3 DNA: TGTGCCAGCAGCTTATCAGGAGCGGTTTCCTACGAGCAGTACTTC. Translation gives CASSLSGAVSYEQYF.